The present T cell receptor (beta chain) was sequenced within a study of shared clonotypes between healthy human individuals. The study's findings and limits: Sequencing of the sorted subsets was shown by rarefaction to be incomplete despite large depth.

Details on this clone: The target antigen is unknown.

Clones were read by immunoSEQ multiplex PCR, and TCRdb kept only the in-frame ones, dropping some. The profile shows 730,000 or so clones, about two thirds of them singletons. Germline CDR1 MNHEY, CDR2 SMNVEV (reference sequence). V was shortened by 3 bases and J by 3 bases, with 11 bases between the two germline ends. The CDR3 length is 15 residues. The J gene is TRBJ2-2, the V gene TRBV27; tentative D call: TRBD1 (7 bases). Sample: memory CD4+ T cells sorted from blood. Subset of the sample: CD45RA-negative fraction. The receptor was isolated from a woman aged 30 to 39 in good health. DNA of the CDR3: TGTGCCAGCAGTTTCGGCAGGGGGGACACCGGGGAGCTGTTTTTT. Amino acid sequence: CASSFGRGDTGELFF.